This T cell receptor beta chain was identified during a study of T cell responses to AZD1222 COVID-19 vaccine. V lost 2 bases and J lost 1; bases outside the gene matches: 3. Germline V gene lookup returns CDR1 SGHNT and CDR2 YYREEE (reference sequence). The CDR3 length is 16 residues. Regarding the study as a whole: Clonal diversity may have been underestimated, and the donors were mostly white British, with more females than males. Elevations in Spike-specific TCR breadth and depth followed administration of two AZD1222 doses. Epitopes outside B.1.351 and B.1.1.7 mutated regions reportedly drew nearly half of spike TCRs.

Clones were sequenced by immunoSEQ multiplex PCR, and TCRdb holds only the in-frame ones, with some missing. Of about 130,000 clones listed, 80% to 95% are singletons. On this clone itself: Its matching antigen is unknown.

The source is an adult in good health. The material was peripheral blood, obtained on day 0 of MenACWY control vaccination. The rearrangement uses TRBV5-4 and TRBJ1-5; 10 bases align to TRBD1. CDR3 protein: CASSFGGQGSNQPQHF. CDR3 nucleotide sequence: TGTGCCAGCAGCTTCGGGGGACAGGGGAGCAATCAGCCCCAGCATTTT.